The 27 T cell receptor beta chains reported below all come from one sample, sequenced in a study of shared clonotypes between healthy human individuals. Using immunoSEQ multiplex PCR, the repertoire was profiled, and TCRdb retains in-frame clones only, with some absent. Of about 1 million clones in the sample, 75% were seen once. Sequencing input: memory CD4+ T cells sorted from blood. Subset meaning: CD45RA-negative fraction. These receptors originate from a man younger than 30 in good health.

The chain couples TRBV7-8 to TRBJ2-1; D gene unclear. Trimming removed 1 base at V and 0 bases at J, with 7 bases between. There are 15 residues in the CDR3. Germline V gene data show CDR1 as SGHVS and CDR2 as FQNEAQ. The CDR3 DNA sequence: TGTGCCAGCAGCTTAGAGGGTACCTCCTACAATGAGCAGTTCTTC. It encodes CASSLEGTSYNEQFF.

There are a few counts of this clone. The V call is TRBV5-6, the J call TRBJ2-7; D is possibly TRBD1 (5 bases). Germline-derived CDR1 and CDR2 are SGHDT and YYEEEE. Trimming removed 4 bases at V and 0 bases at J, with 20 bases between. CDR3 length: 17 amino acids. CDR3 protein: CASSRSSKGRGSYEQYF. CDR3 DNA: TGTGCCAGCAGCCGATCCTCCAAGGGAAGGGGCTCCTACGAGCAGTACTTC.

V gene TRBV2 combines with J gene TRBJ1-1; 7 bases map to TRBD1. Germline trimming cut 3 bases from V and 10 bases from J; bases unmatched to any gene: 8. The V gene's germline CDR1 is SNHLY and CDR2 FYNNEI. CDR3 length: 13 residues. Here the CDR3 reads CASSEGRGVVAFF. CDR3 sequence (DNA): TGTGCCAGCAGTGAGGGCAGGGGGGTTGTAGCTTTCTTT.

The J gene is TRBJ2-1, the V gene TRBV7-2; D is unclear. V was cut by 2 bases and J by 2 bases, with 13 bases left in between. The CDR3 covers 16 residues. The germline V gene encodes CDR1 SGHTA and CDR2 FQGNSA. The CDR3 loop reads CASSLHGRSTYNEQFF. CDR3 nucleotide sequence: TGTGCCAGCAGCTTACACGGGCGAAGCACCTACAATGAGCAGTTCTTC.

The gene calls are TRBV30 and TRBJ2-5; 9 bases line up with TRBD1. The germline CDR1 and CDR2 sequences are GTSNPN and SVGIG (reference sequence). The CDR3 runs to 15 residues. The V segment lost 5 bases and the J segment 5 bases; nucleotides outside the gene matches: 12. Written as DNA, the CDR3 is TGTGCCTGGGGGGACCGGGACAGGGTAAGGGAGACCCAGTACTTC. It codes for CAWGDRDRVRETQYF.

This clone was counted once. J is TRBJ1-2 and V is TRBV29-1; 7 nucleotides line up with TRBD1. J gave up 13 bases and V 4 bases, and 9 bases lay outside the gene matches. CDR1 and CDR2 (germline): SQVTM, ANQGSEA. The CDR3 totals 11 residues. The CDR3 DNA sequence: TGCAGCGTTGTCCGACAGGGCCCCTTCACCTTC. It translates to CSVVRQGPFTF.

The chain links TRBV30 to TRBJ2-4, with D possibly matching TRBD2 (6 bases). Trimming removed 1 base at V and 10 bases at J, with 11 bases between. Germline V gene sequence: CDR1 GTSNPN, CDR2 SVGIG (reference sequence). The CDR3 runs 12 residues. The CDR3 sequence: CAWSDQGRIQYF. In DNA, the CDR3 is TGTGCCTGGAGTGACCAAGGGAGGATTCAGTACTTC. The full variable domain, with the rest looked up from reference TRBV30 and TRBJ2-4, is SQTIHQWPATLVQPVGSPLSLECTVEGTSNPNLYWYRQAAGRGLQLLFYSVGIGQISSEVPQNLSASRPQDRQFILSSKKLLLSDSGFYLCAWSDQGRIQYFGAGTRLSVL.

The J gene is TRBJ1-5, the V gene TRBV6-6, with D possibly being TRBD1 (5 bases). The ends were cut back, 2 bases at V and 7 bases at J, with 15 bases in the middle. This CDR3 has 15 amino acids. Germline-derived CDR1 and CDR2 are MNHNY and SVGAGI (reference sequence). CDR3 protein: CASSYEQGRRQPQHF. CDR3 DNA sequence: TGTGCCAGCAGTTACGAGCAGGGCCGGAGGCAGCCCCAGCATTTT.

J is TRBJ2-1 and V is TRBV11-3; no definite D call. CDR1 and CDR2 (germline): SGHNT, YENEEA. Deletions cut 4 bases from V and 6 bases from J, with 10 bases between. The CDR3 sequence is 13 residues long. CDR3: CASSWSESNEQFF. CDR3 in DNA: TGTGCCAGCAGCTGGAGCGAGAGCAATGAGCAGTTCTTC.

Regarding this clone: The junction departs from the called germline gene at one end, perhaps through a read error. V gene TRBV7-7 combines with J gene TRBJ2-2, with unresolved D. This CDR3 region has 14 residues. The germline gives CDR1 SSHAT, CDR2 FNYEAQ (reference sequence). CDR3 residues: CASSLDSVYGELFF. The CDR3 nucleotides read TGTGCTAGCAGCTTAGACTCGGTCTACGGGGAGCTGTTTTTT.

This clone has more than one count but fewer than ten. The chain is built from TRBV6-1 and TRBJ1-2, with 7 bases that match TRBD1. V was clipped by 6 bases and J by 3 bases; unmatched bases: 4. The CDR3 is 13 residues long. Per the germline V gene, CDR1 is MNHNS and CDR2 is SASEGT. CDR3 sequence: CASRTGQHYGYTF. In nucleotides, the CDR3 is TGTGCCAGCAGGACGGGACAGCACTATGGCTACACCTTC.

The gene calls are TRBV4-3 and TRBJ1-2; D is unclear. The CDR3 has 13 residues. Germline-derived CDR1 and CDR2 are LGHNA and YSLEER. Trimming shortened V by 1 base and J by 6 bases, and 9 bases separated the two germline ends. The CDR3 nucleotides are TGCGCCAGCAGCCAAGGGGGTTTGAATGGCTACACCTTC. As protein: CASSQGGLNGYTF.

The J gene is TRBJ1-4, the V gene TRBV7-9; possible D gene TRBD1, 6 bases. The CDR3 is 16 residues long. CDR1 and CDR2 from the germline V gene are SEHNR and FQNEAQ (reference sequence). The ends were cut back, 1 base at V and 8 bases at J, with 17 bases in the middle. The CDR3 DNA reads as TGTGCCAGCAGCTTAGAGAGTTCACAGGGAGGAGAAAAACTGTTTTTT. It translates to CASSLESSQGGEKLFF.

To note about this clone: Within the sample, other DNA sequences also encode this same CDR3. The rearrangement joins TRBV5-1 to TRBJ2-7, with D unclear. V lost 0 bases to trimming and J lost 0 bases, with 10 bases between them. Germline CDR1 SGHRS, CDR2 YFSETQ. The CDR3 totals 15 residues. The CDR3 DNA reads as TGCGCCAGCAGCTTGGGCGGCAGTTCCTCCTACGAGCAGTACTTC. This translates into CASSLGGSSSYEQYF. The whole variable domain, filled in from reference TRBV5-1 and TRBJ2-7, reads KAGVTQTPRYLIKTRGQQVTLSCSPISGHRSVSWYQQTPGQGLQFLFEYFSETQRNKGNFPGRFSGRQFSNSRSEMNVSTLELGDSALYLCASSLGGSSSYEQYFGPGTRLTVT.

V and J are TRBV19 and TRBJ1-1, with 7 bases fitting TRBD1. Germline V gene sequence: CDR1 LNHDA, CDR2 SQIVND (reference sequence). J gave up 1 base and V 2 bases, and 10 bases lay outside the gene matches. CDR3 length: 17 residues. The CDR3 is CASSITTGKEENTEAFF. In DNA, the CDR3 is TGTGCCAGTAGTATAACGACAGGGAAGGAGGAGAACACTGAAGCTTTCTTT.

The V gene is TRBV30, the J gene TRBJ2-7, with D possibly matching TRBD2 (6 bases). The germline V gene encodes CDR1 GTSNPN and CDR2 SVGIG (reference sequence). Trimming took 6 bases from V and 3 from J, leaving 15 bases between them. The CDR3 is 13 residues long. CDR3 nucleotides: TGTGCCTGTATGAGGACTACCATCTACGAGCAGTACTTC. Residues: CACMRTTIYEQYF. Full variable domain (rest looked up from reference TRBV30 and TRBJ2-7): SQTIHQWPATLVQPVGSPLSLECTVEGTSNPNLYWYRQAAGRGLQLLFYSVGIGQISSEVPQNLSASRPQDRQFILSSKKLLLSDSGFYLCACMRTTIYEQYFGPGTRLTVT.

This clone showed up just once. The chain joins TRBV4-3 to TRBJ2-5; 8 bases fit TRBD1. V dropped 1 base and J dropped 5; count of bases not matched to a gene: 3. CDR1 and CDR2 (germline): LGHNA, YSLEER. This CDR3 has 14 residues. The CDR3 DNA sequence: TGCGCCAGCAGCCAAGGGACAGGGCGGGAGACCCAGTACTTC. It translates to CASSQGTGRETQYF.

The chain uses TRBV7-2 and TRBJ2-7, with D tentatively TRBD1 or TRBD2 (7 bases each). Germline lookup yields CDR1 SGHTA and CDR2 FQGNSA. Trimming took 5 bases from V and 5 from J, leaving 22 bases between them. The length of the CDR3 is 16 residues. The CDR3 nucleotides are TGTGCCAGCAGCCCCCGGGGGGCAGGGGGTGGCCACGAGCAGTACTTC. It yields the protein CASSPRGAGGGHEQYF.

This chain joins TRBV16 and TRBJ1-2; 7 bases map to TRBD1. The J segment lost 3 bases and the V segment lost 0 bases, leaving 4 bases of the junction unmatched. Germline values: CDR1 KGHSY, CDR2 FQNENV. The length of the CDR3 is 15 residues. The CDR3 nucleotides are TGTGCCAGCAGCCAATCGCTACAGGGGTACTATGGCTACACCTTC. This sequence encodes CASSQSLQGYYGYTF.

The chain combines TRBV2 with TRBJ2-7, with D maybe TRBD1 (6 bases). Germline CDR1 reads SNHLY; CDR2 reads FYNNEI. The length of the CDR3 is 13 residues. V lost 5 bases and J 2 bases, leaving 10 bases between the germline ends. The CDR3 loop reads CASSLRGTYEQYF. CDR3 sequence (DNA): TGTGCCAGCAGTCTCAGGGGCACCTACGAGCAGTACTTC. The full variable domain, completed using reference TRBV2 and TRBJ2-7, is EPEVTQTPSHQVTQMGQEVILRCVPISNHLYFYWYRQILGQKVEFLVSFYNNEISEKSEIFDDQFSVERPDGSNFTLKIRSTKLEDSAMYFCASSLRGTYEQYFGPGTRLTVT.

The chain has TRBV30 and TRBJ1-6; 12 nucleotides line up with TRBD1. V lost 6 bases and J lost 10; bases outside the gene matches: 7. From germline, CDR1 is GTSNPN and CDR2 SVGIG (reference sequence). This CDR3 is 14 amino acids long. CDR3 amino acids: CACPPGQGASPLHF. CDR3 nucleotides: TGTGCCTGCCCCCCGGGACAGGGGGCATCACCCCTCCACTTT. The whole variable domain, filled in from reference TRBV30 and TRBJ1-6, reads SQTIHQWPATLVQPVGSPLSLECTVEGTSNPNLYWYRQAAGRGLQLLFYSVGIGQISSEVPQNLSASRPQDRQFILSSKKLLLSDSGFYLCACPPGQGASPLHFGNGTRLTVT.

This clone appeared once. This could be a read error, since a much larger clone is one nucleotide away. The CDR3 does not end in the conserved phenylalanine or tryptophan, so this is likely a read error. V usage is TRBV30 and J usage is TRBJ1-6; a weak D match, TRBD1 (5 bases). V lost 2 bases, J lost 10 bases, and 18 bases lay in between. Germline V lookup: CDR1 GTSNPN, CDR2 SVGIG (reference sequence). The CDR3 consists of 15 residues. CDR3: CAWSTSSANRSPLHL. The CDR3 region has the DNA TGTGCCTGGAGTACTTCATCCGCGAACAGGTCACCCCTCCACCTT.

The chain has TRBV5-1 and TRBJ1-6; D call uncertain. The germline gives CDR1 SGHRS, CDR2 YFSETQ. CDR3 length: 15 amino acids. Trimming removed 4 bases at V and 7 bases at J, with 15 bases between. The CDR3 DNA is TGCGCCAGCAGCGTGGCCACGACGGAGAATTCACCCCTCCACTTT. Its translation: CASSVATTENSPLHF.

The gene calls are TRBV7-2 and TRBJ2-2, with TRBD1 as a possible D gene (5 bases). Germline V gene sequence: CDR1 SGHTA, CDR2 FQGNSA. CDR3 length: 16 residues. Trimming took 5 bases from V and 4 from J, leaving 17 bases between them. The CDR3 coding sequence is TGTGCCAGCAGCACCCGGACACCCCGAGGCACCGGGGAGCTGTTTTTT. Amino acids: CASSTRTPRGTGELFF. The full variable domain, completed using reference TRBV7-2 and TRBJ2-2, is GAGVSQSPSNKVTEKGKDVELRCDPISGHTALYWYRQSLGQGLEFLIYFQGNSAPDKSGLPSDRFSAERTGGSVSTLTIQRTQQEDSAVYLCASSTRTPRGTGELFFGEGSRLTVL.

Concerning this clone itself: Other DNA sequences in this sample translate to the same CDR3. The rearrangement joins TRBV5-1 to TRBJ2-7; D uncertain. Germline lookup yields CDR1 SGHRS and CDR2 YFSETQ. V was trimmed by 2 bases and J by 0 bases, leaving 9 bases between them. The CDR3 runs 14 residues. The CDR3 DNA is TGCGCCAGCAGCTTAGGACCGTCCTCCTACGAGCAGTACTTC. Residues: CASSLGPSSYEQYF.

This chain connects TRBV7-2 to TRBJ1-1; tentative D call: TRBD1 (6 bases). CDR3 length: 15 residues. CDR1 and CDR2 (germline): SGHTA, FQGNSA. The V and J ends lost 5 bases and 0 bases respectively, with 13 bases between them. Here the CDR3 reads CASSRGQLMNTEAFF. The CDR3 bases are TGTGCCAGCAGCAGAGGACAGCTCATGAACACTGAAGCTTTCTTT.

V and J are TRBV18 and TRBJ2-5; either TRBD1 or TRBD2 may fit D (5 bases each). Trimming left V 5 bases short and J 2 bases short, with 12 bases between. CDR1 is KGHSH, CDR2 LQKENI, per germline. The CDR3 length is 14 residues. Written as DNA, the CDR3 is TGTGCCAGCTCAACCGGGACCAAGCAAGAGACCCAGTACTTC. Translated, it gives CASSTGTKQETQYF.